Listed here are 29 T cell receptor beta chains from one sample, sequenced in a study of CD8+ T cells in alopecia areata (dated by TCRdb to 2016 to 2019). What this sample's time point label stands for: around 29 days on oral tofacitinib. The label giving this sample's treatment or condition can be read as: oral pan-JAK inhibitor, 5-10 mg twice daily. The library was built by means of the immunoSEQ multiplex PCR assay. RNA was extracted from all samples and reverse transcribed into cDNA as template for TCR sequencing. TCRdb re-hosts the immuneACCESS table, in-frame sequences only. Its copies lack some clones; in the studies checked, an unresolved V gene accounts for under half of them, and the cause for the rest is not known. The sample records approximately 200,000 clones, more than 55% of which are singletons. 0.65% to 0.7% of the sample belongs to the ten largest clones. The source material was CD4+ T cells sorted from blood, sampled at week 4, from a patient treated with tofacitinib. The receptors were gathered from a human donor with alopecia areata.

This clone came up a few times. The chain carries TRBV28 and TRBJ2-7; D remains ambiguous. Trimming took 2 bases from V and 9 from J, leaving 11 bases between them. Germline V gene sequence: CDR1 MDHEN, CDR2 SYDVKM. CDR3 length equals 12 residues. The CDR3 DNA sequence: TGTGCCAGCAGTTTACAATCTGGGTGGCAGTACTTC. Residues: CASSLQSGWQYF.

This clone was seen a few times. The rearrangement links TRBV29-1 to TRBJ2-1, with TRBD1 matching 7 bases. CDR3 length: 14 amino acids. J lost 8 bases, V lost 6 bases, and 13 bases had no gene match. Germline loops: CDR1 SQVTM, CDR2 ANQGSEA. CDR3 region: CSVVDRALLHEQFF. The CDR3 nucleotides are TGCAGCGTCGTAGACAGGGCCCTCTTGCATGAGCAGTTCTTC.

The chain is built from TRBV29-1 and TRBJ1-1; D gene uncertain. V was trimmed by 5 bases and J by 0 bases, leaving 16 bases between them. Germline assignment: CDR1 SQVTM and CDR2 ANQGSEA. The CDR3 covers 15 residues. The CDR3 loop is CSVTKRGSLNTEAFF. In DNA, the CDR3 is TGCAGCGTTACAAAACGGGGTTCCCTGAACACTGAAGCTTTCTTT.

This clone was detected only once. This chain links TRBV5-1 with TRBJ1-1, with TRBD1 identical over 8 bases. The CDR3 spans 14 residues. CDR1 and CDR2 from the germline V gene are SGHRS and YFSETQ. The trim removed 0 bases at V and 5 bases at J, leaving 3 bases unmatched. For the CDR3, the DNA is TGCGCCAGCAGCTTGGGGGACAGGCAGACTGAAGCTTTCTTT. It specifies CASSLGDRQTEAFF.

This clone was picked up a small number of times. The chain joins TRBV4-2 to TRBJ2-7; 8 bases match TRBD2. V lost 1 base, J lost 3 bases, and 5 bases stayed unmatched. The CDR3 contains 15 residues. Germline V CDR1 and CDR2: LGHNA, YNFKEQ. CDR3 residues: CASSQAGLASYEQYF. The DNA of the CDR3 is TGTGCCAGCAGCCAAGCCGGACTAGCAAGCTACGAGCAGTACTTC.

The gene calls are TRBV11-2 and TRBJ2-3; either TRBD1 or TRBD2 may supply D (5 bases each). Germline CDR1 SGHAT, CDR2 FQNNGV. The CDR3 consists of 13 residues. V was cut by 4 bases and J by 8 bases, with 13 bases left in between. The DNA of the CDR3 is TGTGCCAGCAGCTGGGCGAGAGGGGCTACGCAGTATTTT. Translation: CASSWARGATQYF. The entire variable domain, with the rest obtained from reference TRBV11-2 and TRBJ2-3, is as follows: EAGVAQSPRYKIIEKRQSVAFWCNPISGHATLYWYQQILGQGPKLLIQFQNNGVVDDSQLPKDRFSAERLKGVDSTLKIQPAKLEDSAVYLCASSWARGATQYFGPGTRLTVL.

This clone was seen only a few times. This rearrangement joins TRBV6-6 to TRBJ1-2; D ambiguous. Trimming took 2 bases from V and 0 from J, leaving 10 bases between them. From germline, CDR1 is MNHNY and CDR2 SVGAGI (reference sequence). The CDR3 is 15 amino acids. The CDR3 DNA sequence: TGTGCCAGCAGTTACATAGGCAGCCCTAACTATGGCTACACCTTC. Translating it yields CASSYIGSPNYGYTF.

The chain couples TRBV6-5 to TRBJ1-1, with a weak D call TRBD1 (6 bases). The germline V gene has CDR1 MNHEY and CDR2 SVGAGI. Between the trimmed V and J ends, which lost 2 bases and 8 bases, there was a span of 12 bases. The CDR3 contains 13 residues. The CDR3 here is CASSYRLQGEAFF. Written as DNA, the CDR3 is TGTGCCAGCAGTTACCGTCTACAGGGCGAAGCTTTCTTT.

The gene calls are TRBV4-1 and TRBJ2-2, with D tentatively TRBD1 or TRBD2 (5 bases each). This CDR3 is 15 amino acids long. Germline CDR1 is MGHRA and CDR2 is YSYEKL. V was clipped by 5 bases and J by 5 bases, with 15 bases between them. CDR3 in DNA: TGCGCCAGCAGCTCCCGGGACCTCAAAACCGGGGAGCTGTTTTTT. Encoded protein: CASSSRDLKTGELFF.

The rearrangement uses TRBV28 and TRBJ1-2, with a possible D match to TRBD1 (6 bases). Germline CDR1 MDHEN, CDR2 SYDVKM. The CDR3 contains 14 residues. V was shortened by 3 bases and J by 6 bases, with 14 bases between the two germline ends. For the CDR3, the DNA is TGTGCCAGCAGTTTTACAGGGCGCTCGGATGGCTACACCTTC. Its translation is CASSFTGRSDGYTF.

This clone was counted a few times. CDR3 nucleotide sequence: TGTGCCAGCAGAGAAGACCAGAGCTCTGGGGCCAACGTCCTGACTTTC. This codes for CASREDQSSGANVLTF. The V gene is TRBV28, the J gene TRBJ2-6; no definite D call. Deletions cut 6 bases from V and 0 bases from J, with 12 bases between. Germline CDR1 MDHEN, CDR2 SYDVKM. The length of the CDR3 is 16 residues.

The chain recombines TRBV30 with TRBJ2-1; 9 positions match TRBD1. The junction had 7 bases not matched to a gene; V was cut back by 1 base and J by 6 bases. The CDR3 covers 15 residues. CDR1 is GTSNPN, CDR2 SVGIG, per germline (reference sequence). This CDR3 reads CAWSDGTGFFNEQFF. DNA for the CDR3: TGTGCCTGGAGTGACGGGACAGGGTTCTTCAATGAGCAGTTCTTC.

The rearrangement links TRBV7-9 to TRBJ1-1; no reliable D call. Trimming removed 5 bases from V and 5 bases from J, with 6 bases in between. The CDR3 is 11 residues long. In germline, CDR1 is SEHNR, CDR2 FQNEAQ (reference sequence). The CDR3 loop is CASSAVTEAFF. The CDR3 region has the DNA TGTGCCAGCAGCGCGGTAACTGAAGCTTTCTTT.

This clone was seen more than once but under ten times. Here the CDR3 reads CASSSRVEDIQYF. In nucleotides, the CDR3 is TGTGCCAGCAGCTCTCGAGTGGAAGACATTCAGTACTTC. This chain links TRBV7-8 with TRBJ2-4, with D unclear. CDR1 SGHVS and CDR2 FQNEAQ come from the germline V gene. The CDR3 covers 13 residues. V shed 4 bases and J shed 8 bases, with 12 bases lying between them.

The chain uses TRBV6-1 and TRBJ2-3; D is possibly TRBD2 (6 bases). Germline V gene lookup returns CDR1 MNHNS and CDR2 SASEGT. The CDR3 is 15 residues long. Trimming stripped 5 bases from V and 5 bases from J, with 17 bases between. The CDR3 nucleotides are TGTGCCAGCAGTCCTACGGTTACCGGGAGAGATACGCAGTATTTT. Translating it yields CASSPTVTGRDTQYF.

This rearrangement joins TRBV14 to TRBJ2-1; 9 bases are a match to TRBD1. V was clipped by 0 bases and J by 7 bases; unmatched bases: 4. This CDR3 is built from 15 residues. Germline-derived CDR1 and CDR2 are SGHDN and FVKESK. Here the CDR3 reads CASSQETGGVNEQFF. In DNA form, the CDR3 reads TGTGCCAGCAGCCAAGAGACAGGGGGGGTGAATGAGCAGTTCTTC.

V and J are TRBV9 and TRBJ2-3; the D is unclear. The germline CDR1 and CDR2 sequences are SGDLS and YYNGEE. Trimming took 0 bases from V and 2 from J, leaving 7 bases between them. The CDR3 runs to 14 residues. DNA of the CDR3: TGTGCCAGCAGCGTAGTTTCGTCCACAGATACGCAGTATTTT. Amino acids: CASSVVSSTDTQYF.

J is TRBJ1-2 and V is TRBV28, with D possibly matching TRBD1 (5 bases). The CDR3 sequence is 14 residues long. From germline, CDR1 is MDHEN and CDR2 SYDVKM. Trimming shortened V by 8 bases and J by 2 bases, and 15 bases separated the two germline ends. The CDR3 is CASGLNQGNYGYTF. CDR3 in DNA: TGTGCCAGCGGACTGAACCAGGGAAACTATGGCTACACCTTC.

The rearrangement uses TRBV6-1 and TRBJ2-1, with 11 bases identical to TRBD2. The CDR3 is made up of 15 amino acids. CDR1 is MNHNS and CDR2 is SASEGT in the germline V gene. V gave up 5 bases and J gave up 7 bases; unmatched junction bases: 7. The CDR3 DNA follows: TGTGCCAGCAGTTCCGATAGCGGGAGGGCTAATGAGCAGTTCTTC. As protein: CASSSDSGRANEQFF.

V gene TRBV19 combines with J gene TRBJ1-2, with D maybe TRBD1 (6 bases). Germline CDR1 is LNHDA and CDR2 is SQIVND (reference sequence). Trimming removed 5 bases at V and 2 bases at J, with 9 bases between. This CDR3 comprises 13 residues. CDR3 amino acids: CASSQGTNYGYTF. The CDR3 nucleotides read TGTGCCAGTAGTCAGGGGACCAACTATGGCTACACCTTC. The variable domain in full, with the rest retrieved from reference TRBV19 and TRBJ1-2, is DGGITQSPKYLFRKEGQNVTLSCEQNLNHDAMYWYRQDPGQGLRLIYYSQIVNDFQKGDIAEGYSVSREKKESFPLTVTSAQKNPTAFYLCASSQGTNYGYTFGSGTRLTVV.

This rearrangement joins TRBV11-2 to TRBJ2-7, with D maybe TRBD2 (5 bases). The V gene lost 5 bases and the J gene lost 5 bases, with 7 bases spanning the gap. CDR1 and CDR2 from the germline V gene are SGHAT and FQNNGV. The CDR3 is 11 residues long. The CDR3 nucleotides read TGTGCCAGCAGCCCTAGCCACGAGCAGTACTTC. As protein: CASSPSHEQYF.

The V gene is TRBV7-9, the J gene TRBJ1-1; 8 positions agree with TRBD1. V gave up 5 bases and J gave up 3 bases; unmatched junction bases: 5. CDR3 size: 14 residues. Per the germline V gene, CDR1 is SEHNR and CDR2 is FQNEAQ (reference sequence). CDR3 DNA: TGTGCCAGCAGCCGACAGGGGAGGGACACTGAAGCTTTCTTT. Protein: CASSRQGRDTEAFF. Full variable domain (missing parts from reference TRBV7-9 and TRBJ1-1): DTGVSQNPRHKITKRGQNVTFRCDPISEHNRLYWYRQTLGQGPEFLTYFQNEAQLEKSRLLSDRFSAERPKGSFSTLEIQRTEQGDSAMYLCASSRQGRDTEAFFGQGTRLTVV.

The chain has TRBV29-1 and TRBJ2-3; D tentatively fits TRBD1 or TRBD2 (5 bases each). Germline V gene sequence: CDR1 SQVTM, CDR2 ANQGSEA. CDR3 size: 14 residues. Trimming pared 7 bases from V and 2 bases from J, leaving 16 bases between. The CDR3 bases are TGCAGCGGAGACCGGGACGGATCCACAGATACGCAGTATTTT. It encodes CSGDRDGSTDTQYF.

V gene TRBV6-6 combines with J gene TRBJ1-4; no firm D call. V was cut by 4 bases and J by 5 bases, with 2 bases left in between. The CDR3 consists of 11 residues. Germline lookup yields CDR1 MNHNY and CDR2 SVGAGI (reference sequence). CDR3 residues: CASSLNEKLFF. The CDR3 nucleotides read TGTGCCAGCAGTTTAAATGAAAAACTGTTTTTT.

A word on this clone: Given the absence of the conserved phenylalanine or tryptophan at the CDR3 end, a read error is likely. The V and J genes are TRBV5-1 and TRBJ2-2; 7 bases agree with TRBD1. V was clipped by 3 bases and J by 9 bases; unmatched bases: 11. The CDR3 contains 15 residues. CDR1 SGHRS and CDR2 YFSETQ come from the germline V gene. CDR3 residues: CASSSRTGNLWELFL. The CDR3, as DNA: TGCGCCAGCAGCTCCCGGACAGGAAATCTCTGGGAGCTGTTTCTT.

This clone was recorded only once. The chain uses TRBV28 and TRBJ2-2, with D tentatively TRBD2 (6 bases). In germline, CDR1 is MDHEN, CDR2 SYDVKM. The CDR3 spans 15 residues. V lost 4 bases and J lost 5, with 14 bases in between. CDR3 in amino acids: CASSSPGAGTGELFF. CDR3 DNA sequence: TGTGCCAGCAGTTCCCCCGGGGCGGGAACCGGGGAGCTGTTTTTT.

The chain employs TRBV11-2 and TRBJ2-1; TRBD2 might be the D (5 bases). CDR3 size: 17 residues. Germline CDR1 reads SGHAT; CDR2 reads FQNNGV. Trimming left V 6 bases short and J 2 bases short, with 20 bases between. CDR3 protein: CASSSTRARGTYNEQFF. CDR3 in DNA: TGTGCCAGCAGTTCAACGAGGGCCCGAGGAACCTACAATGAGCAGTTCTTC. Drawing the rest from reference TRBV11-2 and TRBJ2-1, the complete variable domain is EAGVAQSPRYKIIEKRQSVAFWCNPISGHATLYWYQQILGQGPKLLIQFQNNGVVDDSQLPKDRFSAERLKGVDSTLKIQPAKLEDSAVYLCASSSTRARGTYNEQFFGPGTRLTVL.

J is TRBJ2-5 and V is TRBV7-2; perhaps TRBD1 as D (6 bases). The V and J ends lost 6 bases and 3 bases respectively, with 20 bases between them. The CDR3 has 16 residues. Looked up from germline, CDR1 is SGHTA and CDR2 is FQGNSA. The CDR3 DNA reads TGTGCCAGCAGGCCTTCGGTGGGGGCAGCAGAAGAGACCCAGTACTTC. Amino acids: CASRPSVGAAEETQYF.

The chain joins TRBV2 to TRBJ2-7; 12 positions match TRBD2. With V trimmed by 6 bases and J by 2 bases, 5 bases remained unmatched. The CDR3 runs to 15 residues. Germline V CDR1 and CDR2: SNHLY, FYNNEI. The CDR3 DNA reads as TGTGCCAGCAGGCGACTAGCGGGGGACACCTACGAGCAGTACTTC. It yields the protein CASRRLAGDTYEQYF. Combining the CDR3 with reference TRBV2 and TRBJ2-7 gives the whole variable domain EPEVTQTPSHQVTQMGQEVILRCVPISNHLYFYWYRQILGQKVEFLVSFYNNEISEKSEIFDDQFSVERPDGSNFTLKIRSTKLEDSAMYFCASRRLAGDTYEQYFGPGTRLTVT.